This TCR beta chain appears in the sequencing data of a study of shared clonotypes between healthy human individuals. As for the study in general: Those who served as donors were a couple of women and three men between the ages of 18 and 49.

There are 14 residues in the CDR3. The ends lost 11 bases at V and 10 bases at J; junction bases unmatched: 17. The germline gives CDR1 MGHDK, CDR2 SYGVNS. The authors split each subset's genomic DNA evenly across several immunoSEQ plates. Spread over ten immunoSEQ deep assay plates, unsorted PBMC DNA underwent sequencing. The repertoire was sequenced with immunoSEQ multiplex PCR; TCRdb's copy has only in-frame clones and lacks some. The repertoire holds 450,000 to 500,000 clones, with approximately 81% as singletons. The unsorted samples took 90 million to 95 million PBMCs to get genomic DNA. This clone showed up just once.

The V gene is TRBV25-1, the J gene TRBJ2-1; TRBD2 aligns across 7 bases. The source material was PBMCs. This TCR was sampled from a woman aged 35 to 49 in good health. Some clones in this sample may be carry-over from other donors' samples. The chain's CDR3 is CASGEAGEAGEQFF. As DNA, the CDR3 is TGTGCCTCTGGGGAGGCGGGAGAGGCGGGGGAGCAGTTCTTC.